Presented here are 16 T cell receptor beta chains from one specimen sequenced in a study of shared clonotypes between healthy human individuals (dated by TCRdb to about 2020). The method behind the library was the immunoSEQ multiplex PCR assay. TCRdb limited this immuneACCESS table to in-frame rearrangements with V and J called. A share of clones is missing; checked studies link under half to unresolved V genes, and the rest is unexplained. Recorded for this sample are approximately 1,000,000 clones; about 84% of them occurred a single time. Approximately 0.5% of the sample is in the top ten clones. Sequencing was carried out using memory CD4+ T cells from PBMCs. Per the publication, the cell subset or site label means: CD45RA-negative fraction. The receptors shown here come from a man in his late teens or twenties in good health. Some clones in this sample may be carry-over from other donors' samples.

This clone was recorded a few times. The rearrangement links TRBV30 to TRBJ1-2; no firm D call. From germline, CDR1 is GTSNPN and CDR2 SVGIG (reference sequence). With 0 bases removed from V and 5 bases from J, the gap between germline ends came to 4 bases. The CDR3 is 11 residues long. CDR3 protein: CAWSVSYGYTF. In DNA form, the CDR3 reads TGTGCCTGGAGTGTATCATATGGCTACACCTTC.

A single count supports this clone. The rearrangement uses TRBV28 and TRBJ2-7; D is unresolved. Trimming removed 1 base at V and 5 bases at J, with 9 bases between. This CDR3 region has 13 residues. The germline gives CDR1 MDHEN, CDR2 SYDVKM. The CDR3 DNA follows: TGTGCCAGCAGTTTATCGTACCCAAACGAGCAGTACTTC. Amino acid sequence: CASSLSYPNEQYF.

The gene calls are TRBV29-1 and TRBJ2-3, with a weak D call TRBD1 (7 bases). Germline CDR1 and CDR2: SQVTM and ANQGSEA. Deletions cut 3 bases from V and 4 bases from J, with 14 bases between. This CDR3 comprises 14 residues. CDR3 amino acids: CSVEGQGGADTQYF. The CDR3 region has the DNA TGCAGCGTTGAGGGGCAGGGGGGCGCAGATACGCAGTATTTT.

The gene calls are TRBV28 and TRBJ2-4; TRBD1 or TRBD2 may be the D gene (5 bases each). CDR1 is MDHEN and CDR2 is SYDVKM in the germline V gene. The CDR3 has 16 amino acids. V gave up 7 bases and J gave up 0 bases, with 16 bases separating them. CDR3 in amino acids: CASNGTPTLAKNIQYF. The DNA of the CDR3 is TGTGCCAGCAACGGGACCCCGACACTAGCCAAAAACATTCAGTACTTC.

V gene TRBV15 combines with J gene TRBJ2-7; D remains ambiguous. The CDR3 extends over 12 amino acids. V lost 0 bases, J lost 9 bases, and 9 bases lay in between. Germline V gene data show CDR1 as LNHNV and CDR2 as YYDKDF (reference sequence). The CDR3 coding sequence is TGTGCCACCAGCAGAGATAAGTTAGGGCAGTACTTC. Its translation is CATSRDKLGQYF.

This clone was observed once. The genes are TRBV5-1 and TRBJ2-3, with a possible D match to TRBD1 (5 bases). Trimming left V 4 bases short and J 2 bases short, with 14 bases between. Germline lookup yields CDR1 SGHRS and CDR2 YFSETQ. The CDR3 runs 15 residues. The CDR3 coding sequence is TGCGCCAGCAGCGGGCAGGGCCCCTTCACAGATACGCAGTATTTT. Translating gives CASSGQGPFTDTQYF.

There are a few counts of this clone. The chain couples TRBV29-1 to TRBJ2-7, with TRBD2 matching over 9 bases. The J segment lost 6 bases and the V segment lost 5 bases, leaving 11 bases of the junction unmatched. The CDR3 is 14 residues long. Germline CDR1 is SQVTM and CDR2 is ANQGSEA. The CDR3 region has the DNA TGCAGCGTTCTTGGGTTAGCGGGAGTAGGCGAGCAGTACTTC. Translation: CSVLGLAGVGEQYF.

The V call is TRBV5-1, the J call TRBJ2-2; possibly TRBD1 or TRBD2 for D (5 bases each). This CDR3 has 16 residues. Germline V gene data show CDR1 as SGHRS and CDR2 as YFSETQ. V gave up 4 bases and J gave up 5 bases, with 18 bases separating them. The CDR3 region is CASSRDRGERTGELFF. The CDR3 DNA sequence: TGCGCCAGCAGCCGGGACCGCGGAGAAAGGACCGGGGAGCTGTTTTTT.

The rearrangement uses TRBV27 and TRBJ2-7; D is uncertain. The CDR3 length is 12 residues. Trimming took off 5 bases at V and 10 bases at J, with 15 bases between the two ends. The V gene's germline CDR1 is MNHEY and CDR2 SMNVEV (reference sequence). CDR3 sequence: CASSPPGGVQYF. Here the CDR3 DNA reads TGTGCCAGCAGTCCCCCAGGTGGAGTTCAGTACTTC.

Notes on this clone: Other nucleotide sequences in the sample specify the same CDR3. The V gene is TRBV28, the J gene TRBJ1-4, with D possibly being TRBD1 (6 bases). The germline V and J ends were trimmed by 3 bases and 3 bases, with 11 bases remaining between them. Germline V lookup: CDR1 MDHEN, CDR2 SYDVKM. CDR3 size: 15 residues. CDR3 residues: CASSLGGAANEKLFF. CDR3 nucleotides: TGTGCCAGCAGTTTGGGGGGGGCTGCTAATGAAAAACTGTTTTTT.

This clone was seen a handful of times. The chain combines TRBV4-1 with TRBJ2-1; D tentatively reads TRBD1 or TRBD2 (6 bases each). The CDR3 is made up of 17 amino acids. Germline V lookup: CDR1 MGHRA, CDR2 YSYEKL. V was shortened by 0 bases and J by 7 bases, with 19 bases between the two germline ends. CDR3 loop: CASSQDLEGGRGNEQFF. The DNA for the CDR3 is TGCGCCAGCAGCCAAGATCTTGAGGGAGGCAGGGGTAATGAGCAGTTCTTC.

To note about this clone: The sample has other DNA sequences that encode this CDR3 too. The CDR3 reads CASSEGGYGYTF. The CDR3 nucleotides read TGTGCCAGCAGTGAGGGTGGATATGGCTACACCTTC. This chain links TRBV2 with TRBJ1-2; D ambiguous. This CDR3 comprises 12 residues. Germline values: CDR1 SNHLY, CDR2 FYNNEI. The germline V and J ends were trimmed by 3 bases and 5 bases, with 7 bases remaining between them.

In DNA form, the CDR3 reads TGTGCCAGCAGCCCCGGGACTAGCGGGAAGGCCGGGGAGCTGTTTTTT. This encodes CASSPGTSGKAGELFF. This chain connects TRBV5-6 to TRBJ2-2; 13 bases align to TRBD2. The CDR3 spans 16 residues. Germline-derived CDR1 and CDR2 are SGHDT and YYEEEE. J lost 6 bases, V lost 4 bases, and 6 bases had no gene match.

The V call is TRBV10-2, the J call TRBJ1-2; no reliable D call. The CDR3 sequence is 13 residues long. V lost 5 bases and J 1 base, leaving 8 bases between the germline ends. Germline values: CDR1 WSHSY, CDR2 SAAADI. The CDR3 coding sequence is TGCGCCAGCAGTCGGCAGCTTAACTATGGCTACACCTTC. Translating gives CASSRQLNYGYTF.

In its sample, this clone was seen a few times. This sequence joins TRBV19 and TRBJ1-5, with 8 bases matching TRBD1. The CDR3 runs 16 residues. The V segment lost 8 bases and the J segment 3 bases; nucleotides outside the gene matches: 12. The germline CDR1 and CDR2 sequences are LNHDA and SQIVND (reference sequence). CDR3 coding DNA: TGTGCCAGTCACGCCCCGGGACAGGACTTCAATCAGCCCCAGCATTTT. Translating gives CASHAPGQDFNQPQHF.

This rearrangement joins TRBV9 to TRBJ1-1; D is ambiguous. With 1 base removed from V and 3 bases from J, the gap between germline ends came to 10 bases. This CDR3 comprises 14 residues. Germline V gene sequence: CDR1 SGDLS, CDR2 YYNGEE. The CDR3 bases are TGTGCCAGCAGCGTACTTTCGACCGACACTGAAGCTTTCTTT. It yields the protein CASSVLSTDTEAFF. Full variable domain (outside the CDR3, taken from reference TRBV9 and TRBJ1-1): DSGVTQTPKHLITATGQRVTLRCSPRSGDLSVYWYQQSLDQGLQFLIQYYNGEERAKGNILERFSAQQFPDLHSELNLSSLELGDSALYFCASSVLSTDTEAFFGQGTRLTVV.